The 18 T cell receptor beta chains presented below share a single source sample, sequenced in a study of blood T cell repertoires in COVID-19. Some clones are missing from TCRdb's copy, which holds only in-frame ones; the method was immunoSEQ multiplex PCR. The repertoire has about 140,000 clones, 84% of them found once; the top ten carry around 9%. Sequenced: peripheral blood. The receptors here all came from a man aged 30 to 39 with COVID-19, enrolled during active disease.

The chain combines TRBV19 with TRBJ2-4; perhaps TRBD1 as D (5 bases). The CDR3 covers 15 residues. From germline, CDR1 is LNHDA and CDR2 SQIVND (reference sequence). V was trimmed by 5 bases and J by 0 bases, leaving 11 bases between them. The chain's CDR3 is CASSVQGKAKNIQYF. CDR3 nucleotide sequence: TGTGCCAGTAGTGTTCAGGGAAAAGCCAAAAACATTCAGTACTTC.

This clone was seen only once. The chain links TRBV7-2 to TRBJ2-5; D perhaps matches TRBD1 (5 bases). Trimming removed 4 bases at V and 1 base at J, with 13 bases between. Per germline, CDR1 SGHTA and CDR2 FQGNSA. The CDR3 runs 15 residues. CDR3 loop: CASSSQGRLQETQYF. As DNA, the CDR3 is TGTGCCAGCAGCTCCCAGGGCCGACTCCAAGAGACCCAGTACTTC.

This clone appeared a single time. J is TRBJ1-5 and V is TRBV14; D gene ambiguous. V was trimmed by 2 bases and J by 5 bases, leaving 7 bases between them. Germline CDR1 is SGHDN and CDR2 is FVKESK. The CDR3 runs 13 residues. The CDR3 protein is CASSQSGYQPQHF. The CDR3 DNA reads TGTGCCAGCAGCCAATCCGGTTATCAGCCCCAGCATTTT.

The V and J genes are TRBV2 and TRBJ2-6; 7 positions match TRBD1. V gave up 8 bases and J gave up 0 bases; unmatched junction bases: 7. The CDR3 is 16 amino acids. Germline-derived CDR1 and CDR2 are SNHLY and FYNNEI. DNA for the CDR3: TGTGCCAGCGCAGGACAGGTCAGCTCTGGGGCCAACGTCCTGACTTTC. Its translation is CASAGQVSSGANVLTF.

In its sample, this clone was seen a few times. This rearrangement joins TRBV28 to TRBJ2-6; 13 bases are a match to TRBD2. The CDR3 runs 21 residues. With 6 bases clipped from V and 2 bases from J, the junction kept 16 bases outside the gene matches. In germline, CDR1 is MDHEN, CDR2 SYDVKM. For the CDR3, the DNA is TGTGCCAGCAGCTTCCAGGGAGGGTGGACTAGCGGGAGTGCTGGGGCCAACGTCCTGACTTTC. It translates to CASSFQGGWTSGSAGANVLTF.

This clone was counted a single time. The rearrangement uses TRBV5-1 and TRBJ2-5; TRBD1 aligns across 7 bases. The junction had 2 bases not matched to a gene; V was cut back by 3 bases and J by 0 bases. The V gene's germline CDR1 is SGHRS and CDR2 YFSETQ. The CDR3 has 14 residues. The CDR3 bases are TGCGCCAGCAGCTCGGGACAGTACCAAGAGACCCAGTACTTC. This translates into CASSSGQYQETQYF.

This chain joins TRBV11-2 and TRBJ2-5; TRBD1 is a possible D gene (6 bases). The CDR3 consists of 14 residues. Germline-derived CDR1 and CDR2 are SGHAT and FQNNGV. V was pared by 6 bases and J by 4 bases, with 15 bases between. The CDR3 reads CASRSIRGGETQYF. The DNA of the CDR3 is TGTGCCAGCAGATCGATCCGAGGGGGAGAGACCCAGTACTTC. Full variable domain (rest looked up from reference TRBV11-2 and TRBJ2-5): EAGVAQSPRYKIIEKRQSVAFWCNPISGHATLYWYQQILGQGPKLLIQFQNNGVVDDSQLPKDRFSAERLKGVDSTLKIQPAKLEDSAVYLCASRSIRGGETQYFGPGTRLLVL.

This clone occurred once. The J gene is TRBJ2-7, the V gene TRBV2, with TRBD1 identical over 9 bases. The CDR3 has 14 amino acids. Losses at the gene ends were 10 bases for V and 3 bases for J; bases not matched to a gene: 10. CDR1 is SNHLY, CDR2 FYNNEI, per germline. The CDR3 protein is CATADRGPYYEQYF. The CDR3 bases are TGTGCCACCGCGGACAGGGGACCTTACTACGAGCAGTACTTC.

The V call is TRBV2, the J call TRBJ2-5, with D unresolved. The CDR3 is 11 residues long. From germline, CDR1 is SNHLY and CDR2 FYNNEI. The ends were cut back, 5 bases at V and 1 base at J, with 2 bases in the middle. The chain's CDR3 is CASSLQETQYF. For the CDR3, the DNA is TGTGCCAGCAGTCTCCAAGAGACCCAGTACTTC.

This chain joins TRBV29-1 and TRBJ2-3; D is possibly TRBD1 (6 bases). Germline V gives CDR1 SQVTM, CDR2 ANQGSEA. V gave up 6 bases and J gave up 3 bases, with 16 bases separating them. The CDR3 totals 14 residues. For the CDR3, the DNA is TGCAGCGTCTCTACAGGGAGTAGGACAGATACGCAGTATTTT. Translating it yields CSVSTGSRTDTQYF.

V and J are TRBV7-2 and TRBJ2-3; TRBD2 matches 7 bases. The ends lost 2 bases at V and 2 bases at J; junction bases unmatched: 4. CDR3 size: 15 residues. In germline, CDR1 is SGHTA, CDR2 FQGNSA. The CDR3 loop is CASSLRGLLTDTQYF. In nucleotides, the CDR3 is TGTGCCAGCAGCTTAAGGGGACTACTCACAGATACGCAGTATTTT.

The J gene is TRBJ2-7, the V gene TRBV7-9, with TRBD2 as a possible D gene (6 bases). V was shortened by 6 bases and J by 4 bases, with 13 bases between the two germline ends. Germline V gene lookup returns CDR1 SEHNR and CDR2 FQNEAQ (reference sequence). The CDR3 is 13 amino acids. CDR3: CASRGDSGYEQYF. The CDR3, as DNA: TGTGCCAGCAGGGGGGACTCAGGGTACGAGCAGTACTTC.

This clone turned up a few times. This chain links TRBV30 with TRBJ2-5; tentatively, D is TRBD2 (5 bases). V lost 5 bases to trimming and J lost 5 bases, with 9 bases between them. Germline-derived CDR1 and CDR2 are GTSNPN and SVGIG (reference sequence). This CDR3 has 11 amino acids. This CDR3 is CAWGRGETQYF. CDR3 in DNA: TGTGCCTGGGGTCGCGGGGAGACCCAGTACTTC.

V usage is TRBV6-6 and J usage is TRBJ2-7, with 10 bases fitting TRBD1. Germline CDR1 is MNHNY and CDR2 is SVGAGI (reference sequence). The CDR3 is 15 residues long. J was trimmed by 3 bases and V by 5 bases; bases with no gene match: 7. CDR3 region: CASSLSGTGDYEQYF. In DNA form, the CDR3 reads TGTGCCAGCAGTCTTTCCGGGACAGGGGACTACGAGCAGTACTTC.

The V call is TRBV27, the J call TRBJ1-5; D may be TRBD1 (5 bases). CDR3 length: 13 residues. The V gene's germline CDR1 is MNHEY and CDR2 SMNVEV (reference sequence). V was pared by 8 bases and J by 8 bases, with 16 bases between. The CDR3 loop is CASSEGRFEPQHF. Written as DNA, the CDR3 is TGTGCCAGCTCGGAGGGACGCTTTGAGCCCCAGCATTTT.

V usage is TRBV11-2 and J usage is TRBJ2-1; TRBD2 matches at 14 bases. The CDR3 contains 17 residues. Germline V gene sequence: CDR1 SGHAT, CDR2 FQNNGV. The V and J ends lost 5 bases and 10 bases, in that order; junction bases with no gene match: 13. The CDR3: CASSLTGTSGSNREQFF. Here the CDR3 DNA reads TGTGCCAGCAGCCTCACCGGGACTAGCGGGAGTAATCGAGAGCAGTTCTTC.

The rearrangement joins TRBV2 to TRBJ1-2, with 7 positions matching TRBD1. Germline CDR1 is SNHLY and CDR2 is FYNNEI. The CDR3 length is 14 residues. V shed 3 bases, J shed 7 bases, and the junction held 8 bases outside the gene matches. The CDR3 bases are TGTGCCAGCAGTGAGCGGCAGGGGGTTGGTGGCTACACCTTC. It codes for CASSERQGVGGYTF.

This clone came up a few times. The genes are TRBV30 and TRBJ1-1; D possibly corresponds to TRBD1 (5 bases). CDR3 size: 15 residues. Between the trimmed V and J ends, which lost 5 bases and 6 bases, there was a span of 22 bases. Germline V gene sequence: CDR1 GTSNPN, CDR2 SVGIG (reference sequence). The CDR3 reads CAWGSLGGIPPEAFF. CDR3 sequence (DNA): TGTGCCTGGGGTTCCTTGGGGGGAATCCCCCCTGAAGCTTTCTTT.